This passage covers 11 T cell receptor beta chains from one sample sequenced in a study of PD-L1 blockade in urothelial cancer. Indicated time point: peripheral blood 6 weeks after treatment start. Produced via immunoSEQ multiplex PCR; TCRdb's table is partial and in-frame only. The table includes roughly 46,000 clones, 70% to 85% detected once. Sequencing used PBMCs, obtained around atezolizumab (anti-PD-L1) treatment. The source of these receptors is a middle-aged man with urothelial cancer.

Of note for this clone: Other nucleotide sequences from this sample produce the same CDR3. The chain employs TRBV27 and TRBJ2-3; 7 bases map to TRBD1. The CDR3 runs 13 residues. CDR1 and CDR2 from the germline V gene are MNHEY and SMNVEV (reference sequence). V shed 3 bases and J 5 bases; nucleotides not matched to a gene: 2. The CDR3 sequence is CASSFRGLDTQYF. The CDR3 DNA reads TGTGCCAGCAGTTTCAGGGGGTTAGATACGCAGTATTTT.

This clone is a singleton in its sample. The chain carries TRBV9 and TRBJ2-1; D may be TRBD2 (5 bases). This CDR3 region has 12 residues. Germline V CDR1 and CDR2: SGDLS, YYNGEE. With 1 base removed from V and 9 bases from J, the gap between germline ends came to 8 bases. CDR3 loop: CASSVLGSEQFF. The DNA of the CDR3 is TGTGCCAGCAGCGTATTAGGGAGTGAGCAGTTCTTC.

V usage is TRBV4-1 and J usage is TRBJ1-6; TRBD1 aligns across 7 bases. The CDR3 has 14 residues. Germline trimming cut 3 bases from V and 6 bases from J; bases unmatched to any gene: 2. The germline CDR1 and CDR2 sequences are MGHRA and YSYEKL. CDR3 DNA sequence: TGCGCCAGCAGCCATCGGGACAGTAATTCACCCCTCCACTTT. It encodes CASSHRDSNSPLHF.

V gene TRBV19 combines with J gene TRBJ1-1, with D perhaps TRBD1 (5 bases). Germline-derived CDR1 and CDR2 are LNHDA and SQIVND (reference sequence). Trimming took off 7 bases at V and 0 bases at J, with 12 bases between the two ends. This CDR3 is 14 amino acids long. The CDR3 DNA reads as TGTGCCAGTATCCTATCAGGGATGAACACTGAAGCTTTCTTT. Its translation: CASILSGMNTEAFF.

The rearrangement uses TRBV7-3 and TRBJ2-3, with TRBD1 matching over 8 bases. Trimming at V came to 4 bases and at J to 6 bases, leaving 6 bases not matched to a gene. Germline CDR1 is SGHTA and CDR2 is FQGTGA. This CDR3 spans 14 amino acids. CDR3 coding DNA: TGTGCCAGCAGCTCTCGGACAGGGTGGGATACGCAGTATTTT. This encodes CASSSRTGWDTQYF.

This clone has a single count. The gene calls are TRBV4-3 and TRBJ1-2, with a tentative D call TRBD1 (5 bases). Trimming took off 5 bases at V and 0 bases at J, with 19 bases between the two ends. Germline V gene lookup returns CDR1 LGHNA and CDR2 YSLEER. The CDR3 contains 17 residues. CDR3 sequence (DNA): TGCGCCAGCAGCTCCTGGGGCTCACAGCATACTAACTATGGCTACACCTTC. Amino acids: CASSSWGSQHTNYGYTF.

This clone was counted a single time. The chain combines TRBV7-9 with TRBJ2-1; tentative D call: TRBD2 (6 bases). The CDR3 contains 14 residues. The V gene lost 6 bases and the J gene lost 5 bases, with 14 bases spanning the gap. Germline V gene data show CDR1 as SEHNR and CDR2 as FQNEAQ (reference sequence). The CDR3 loop reads CASSSGAADNEQFF. CDR3 bases: TGTGCCAGCAGTAGCGGAGCTGCCGACAATGAGCAGTTCTTC.

The gene calls are TRBV7-2 and TRBJ2-3, with TRBD2 matching 14 bases. This CDR3 is 15 amino acids long. V shed 3 bases and J 4 bases; nucleotides not matched to a gene: 0. The germline V gene has CDR1 SGHTA and CDR2 FQGNSA. CDR3 DNA: TGTGCCAGCAGCTTGGGACTAGCGGGGGCAGATACGCAGTATTTT. This sequence encodes CASSLGLAGADTQYF.

Details on this clone: Other DNA sequences of this sample code for an identical CDR3. The V call is TRBV25-1, the J call TRBJ2-1, with 7 nucleotides matching TRBD2. Germline assignment: CDR1 MGHDK and CDR2 SYGVNS. The CDR3 runs to 15 residues. J gave up 4 bases and V 9 bases, and 12 bases lay outside the gene matches. The DNA for the CDR3 is TGTGCCAGTAGGGCGACGGGAGGCCGTTACAATGAGCAGTTCTTC. This encodes CASRATGGRYNEQFF.

This clone was detected a few times. This chain connects TRBV25-1 to TRBJ2-1; 11 nucleotides match TRBD2. The germline V gene encodes CDR1 MGHDK and CDR2 SYGVNS. J lost 6 bases, V lost 8 bases, and 15 bases had no gene match. The CDR3 covers 17 residues. The CDR3 region is CASSIRGTSGLFNEQFF. The CDR3 DNA is TGTGCCAGCTCAATAAGGGGGACTAGCGGACTCTTCAATGAGCAGTTCTTC.

About this clone itself: A junction end diverges from the germline sequence, so it may reflect a read error. The rearrangement links TRBV7-7 to TRBJ2-1; TRBD1 matches at 7 bases. Per the germline V gene, CDR1 is SSHAT and CDR2 is FNYEAQ (reference sequence). This CDR3 has 15 amino acids. The CDR3 here is CASSLTGFQPNEQFF. The CDR3 DNA reads as TGTGCTAGCAGCTTGACAGGGTTTCAGCCAAATGAGCAGTTCTTC. The variable domain in full, with the rest retrieved from reference TRBV7-7 and TRBJ2-1, is GAGVSQSPRYKVTKRGQDVTLRCDPISSHATLYWYQQALGQGPEFLTYFNYEAQPDKSGLPSDRFSAERPEGSISTLTIQRTEQRDSAMYRCASSLTGFQPNEQFFGPGTRLTVL.